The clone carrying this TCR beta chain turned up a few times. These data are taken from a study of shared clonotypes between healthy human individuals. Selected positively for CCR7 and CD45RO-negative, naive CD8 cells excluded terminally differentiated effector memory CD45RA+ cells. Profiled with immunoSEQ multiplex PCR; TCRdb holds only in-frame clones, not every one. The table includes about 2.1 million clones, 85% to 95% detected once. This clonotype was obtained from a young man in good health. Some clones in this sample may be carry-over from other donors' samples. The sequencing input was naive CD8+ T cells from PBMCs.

Here the CDR3 reads CASSMGGGDFYEQYF. As DNA, the CDR3 is TGTGCCAGTAGTATGGGAGGCGGGGACTTCTACGAGCAGTACTTC. This chain links TRBV19 with TRBJ2-7; weak D call: TRBD2 (6 bases). With 3 bases removed from V and 3 bases from J, the gap between germline ends came to 15 bases. From germline, CDR1 is LNHDA and CDR2 SQIVND (reference sequence). The CDR3 spans 15 residues.